This T cell receptor beta chain was recovered during a study of shared clonotypes between healthy human individuals (dated by TCRdb to the early 2020s). For the wider study: The cohort included three men and a couple of women between 18 and 49 years of age. For each donor, CD4 naive and CD4 memory were each run on three plates, CD8 naive on two plates, and CD8 memory on one plate. To estimate repertoire size and how much clonotypes are shared between individuals, the study performed deep sequencing of blood TCR repertoires from a few healthy adults. Libraries were prepared and TCR repertoires were sequenced by different laboratories using diverse techniques, in order to increase sequencing depth and limit assay-specific biases. Between about 0.9 and 9 billion PBMCs per donor were obtained by leukapheresis. Study-wide conclusions, independent of this receptor: Only blood was sampled, and tissue TCR repertoires likely differ from those in blood. Based on pairwise subsampling, the degree of clonotype sharing among donors was expected to be affected by sequencing depth. Because the study included only a small number of donors, the genetic and exposure-history diversity represented was limited. Even with the large sequencing depth, rarefaction of the sorted-subset datasets indicated that sequencing was incomplete. Higher generation probabilities were observed for clonotypes shared by all four sorted-subset donors than for non-shared clonotypes. Approximately 4.8% of naive CD4, 3.5% of naive CD8, approximately 2.2% of memory CD4, and approximately 0.39% of memory CD8 clonotypes were shared across a few donors. Larger estimated clonotype richness was generally found for naive subsets than for memory subsets.

Using the deep immunoSEQ assay, multiplex PCR amplified TCR CDR3 regions from genomic DNA. Extracted genomic DNA from each cell subset was distributed evenly across all wells of several immunoSEQ 96-well plates, and each plate was treated as a replicate. For sorted subsets, each replicate PCR was loaded with roughly 0.2 ug genomic DNA, equivalent to some 31,000 T cell genomes. Purified libraries were measured with a Qubit 3.0 fluorometer, size-checked on a Bioanalyzer 2100, and measured again with the KAPA Library Quantification kit. Every immunoSEQ 96-well plate was sequenced on a separate single-read 150-cycle Illumina NextSeq 550 flow cell. In the paper's pipeline: The immunoSEQ output contained only junctional sequences without quality scores, so filtering could not match that applied to full-length reads. Sequences were annotated with PyIR, a Python wrapper for IgBLAST v1.9, using IMGT germline references to assign V/J genes and CDR3. Any read was removed if the V/J assignment was weak (E-value above 1e-6), the CDR3 was missing, or the read contained stop codons, out-of-frame junctions, or ambiguous translated residues. V3J clonotypes were defined as sequences sharing the same inferred V gene, J gene, and CDR3 amino acid sequence. The percentage overlap between two repertoires was calculated by dividing the number of shared unique clonotypes by the size of the smaller repertoire. Repertoire richness was assessed with RTK rarefaction, the Chao1 estimator, and Recon v2.1 estimates of unobserved clonotypes. Generation probabilities were computed with OLGA for all TCRbeta clonotypes obtained by the gDNA method from four donors. The table comes from immuneACCESS by way of TCRdb, which keeps in-frame sequences with V and J called. Part of the clones is missing from these tables; in studies checked, under half for an unresolved V gene and the rest for unknown reasons. Clone size and V and J calls were adopted from that table, with D and trimming inferred from the DNA. Across this sample there are roughly 380,000 clones, with 96% seen only once. The ten largest make up less than 0.35% of the sample.

From the germline V gene, CDR1 is MGHDK and CDR2 is SYGVNS. V and J lose 4 bases and 4 bases, and a span of 5 bases separates them. Its CDR3 holds 11 amino acids, cysteine through phenylalanine. This entry keeps only the CDR3 DNA: 33 bases, framed from base 1. To note about this clone: This clone's antigen is unknown. No base qualities exist here, and no much larger clone lies one base off it.

The donors were healthy, HIV-negative adults who had no recently reported acute infections or vaccinations. Every donor was a Caucasian adult living in Nashville, Tennessee, USA. CD8 memory samples consisted of magnetically selected CD45RO+ cells combined with CCR7-negative CD45RA+ effector memory (TemRA) cells. After blood collection by leukapheresis, PBMCs were isolated using Ficoll-Histopaque density gradient centrifugation and then cryopreserved in the vapor phase of liquid nitrogen. Analytical flow cytometry was used to check the purity and quantity of each magnetically sorted T cell population. Genomic DNA was isolated from every sorted fraction and measured by UV absorbance on a Nanodrop 2000c.

The sequenced sample consisted of memory CD8+ T cells sorted from blood. In the paper's terms, the cell subset or site label means: CD45RO+ cells pooled with CCR7-negative TemRA cells. The sequence derives from a man aged 25-40 years in good health. Rearrangement joined TRBV25-1 to TRBJ2-7, with the D gene not clear enough to name. The DNA sequence is given as TGTGCCAGCAGTGGGGGATACGAGCAGTACTTC. It codes for CASSGGYEQYF.